The 24 T cell receptor beta chains below were found in one sample sequenced in a study of shared clonotypes between healthy human individuals. The table came from immunoSEQ multiplex PCR; TCRdb's copy has only in-frame clones and leaves some out. The sample holds 2 million to 2.5 million clones, roughly 94% seen once. Sequenced sample: naive CD4+ T cells sorted from blood. Subset: CD45RA+ positively selected. The receptor set was obtained from a man aged 18 to 30 in good health.

The chain joins TRBV15 to TRBJ2-3; 7 bases agree with TRBD2. The CDR3 has 15 amino acids. Germline CDR1 reads LNHNV; CDR2 reads YYDKDF (reference sequence). V gave up 1 base and J gave up 1 base; unmatched junction bases: 2. This chain's CDR3 is CATSRAGGGTDTQYF. The CDR3, as DNA: TGTGCCACCAGCAGAGCTGGGGGGGGCACAGATACGCAGTATTTT.

The V gene is TRBV5-5, the J gene TRBJ2-5; 14 nucleotides line up with TRBD2. The CDR3 loop spans 15 amino acids. CDR1 and CDR2 (germline): SGHKS, YYEKEE (reference sequence). V lost 4 bases, J lost 4 bases, and 3 bases stayed unmatched. The CDR3 bases are TGTGCCAGCAGCCTCGGGACTAGCGGGGGAGAGACCCAGTACTTC. This codes for CASSLGTSGGETQYF. Filled out from reference TRBV5-5 and TRBJ2-5, the complete variable domain reads DAGVTQSPTHLIKTRGQQVTLRCSPISGHKSVSWYQQVLGQGPQFIFQYYEKEERGRGNFPDRFSARQFPNYSSELNVNALLLGDSALYLCASSLGTSGGETQYFGPGTRLLVL.

This sequence joins TRBV5-4 and TRBJ2-1; 7 nucleotides line up with TRBD1. CDR1 is SGHNT and CDR2 is YYREEE in the germline V gene (reference sequence). The CDR3 contains 16 residues. Trimming at V came to 4 bases and at J to 2 bases, leaving 9 bases not matched to a gene. CDR3 sequence: CASSGTDRDPYNEQFF. The CDR3 nucleotides are TGTGCCAGCAGCGGTACCGACAGGGACCCCTACAATGAGCAGTTCTTC.

The chain combines TRBV7-9 with TRBJ1-4; 7 bases align to TRBD1. The CDR3 totals 14 residues. V lost 7 bases, J lost 2 bases, and 4 bases stayed unmatched. Germline V gene lookup returns CDR1 SEHNR and CDR2 FQNEAQ (reference sequence). CDR3 residues: CASKTGATNEKLFF. The DNA for the CDR3 is TGTGCCAGCAAAACAGGGGCGACTAATGAAAAACTGTTTTTT.

This chain uses TRBV6-1 with TRBJ2-1; 8 positions match TRBD2. J gave up 8 bases and V 4 bases, and 13 bases lay outside the gene matches. Per the germline V gene, CDR1 is MNHNS and CDR2 is SASEGT. CDR3 length equals 16 residues. CDR3 DNA sequence: TGTGCCAGCAGTGTGTTTCAATTAGCGGGGAAGCATGAGCAGTTCTTC. Its translation is CASSVFQLAGKHEQFF.

V and J are TRBV19 and TRBJ2-1, with 12 bases aligning to TRBD2. The CDR3 runs 18 residues. Germline V lookup: CDR1 LNHDA, CDR2 SQIVND (reference sequence). V shed 7 bases, J shed 4 bases, and the junction held 14 bases outside the gene matches. The CDR3 spells CASTGGLAGGKRYNEQFF. As DNA, the CDR3 is TGTGCCAGTACGGGAGGGCTAGCGGGAGGGAAGAGATACAATGAGCAGTTCTTC.

This chain links TRBV10-1 with TRBJ2-1, with 8 bases lining up with TRBD2. From germline, CDR1 is WNHNN and CDR2 SYGVQD (reference sequence). After removal of 2 bases from V and 4 bases from J, the junction contained 4 bases not matched to a gene. CDR3 size: 15 residues. The chain's CDR3 is CASSEGGLGYNEQFF. CDR3 DNA sequence: TGCGCCAGCAGTGAGGGGGGACTAGGTTACAATGAGCAGTTCTTC.

With respect to this clone: This sample also contains other DNA sequences that code for the same CDR3. V usage is TRBV18 and J usage is TRBJ1-1; the D is unclear. CDR3 length: 14 residues. The germline V and J ends were trimmed by 1 base and 4 bases, with 10 bases remaining between them. Germline CDR1 is KGHSH and CDR2 is LQKENI. CDR3 bases: TGTGCCAGCTCACCACTGGGTCTCGGCACTGAAGCTTTCTTT. This translates into CASSPLGLGTEAFF.

On this clone: Different DNA sequences within this sample yield the same CDR3. The V gene is TRBV7-9, the J gene TRBJ2-5; D remains ambiguous. The germline V gene has CDR1 SEHNR and CDR2 FQNEAQ (reference sequence). The CDR3 spans 13 residues. V lost 5 bases to trimming and J lost 1 base, with 8 bases between them. As DNA, the CDR3 is TGTGCCAGCAGCCTCAGGACCCAAGAGACCCAGTACTTC. Translation: CASSLRTQETQYF.

The chain couples TRBV15 to TRBJ2-3; possibly TRBD2 for D (7 bases). V gave up 0 bases and J gave up 3 bases, with 16 bases separating them. Germline assignment: CDR1 LNHNV and CDR2 YYDKDF (reference sequence). The CDR3 runs to 17 residues. In DNA form, the CDR3 reads TGTGCCACCAGCAGAGACCAGCGCGGGGGCCGTACAGATACGCAGTATTTT. Amino acids: CATSRDQRGGRTDTQYF.

The V gene is TRBV28, the J gene TRBJ2-3, with D perhaps matching TRBD1 or TRBD2 (6 bases each). V was cut by 6 bases and J by 1 base, with 11 bases left in between. Germline values: CDR1 MDHEN, CDR2 SYDVKM. The CDR3 contains 14 residues. The CDR3 sequence is CASREGGRTDTQYF. CDR3 bases: TGTGCCAGCAGGGAGGGGGGCCGCACAGATACGCAGTATTTT.

V gene TRBV10-3 combines with J gene TRBJ1-2; no clear D. CDR1 ENHRY and CDR2 SYGVKD come from the germline V gene. V lost 0 bases and J lost 0, with 11 bases in between. This CDR3 is 16 amino acids long. CDR3: CAISESMGIANYGYTF. The CDR3, as DNA: TGTGCCATCAGTGAGTCTATGGGGATAGCTAACTATGGCTACACCTTC.

The rearrangement links TRBV14 to TRBJ1-2; tentative D call: TRBD1 (6 bases). The CDR3 consists of 13 residues. V was shortened by 3 bases and J by 2 bases, with 7 bases between the two germline ends. Germline CDR1 SGHDN, CDR2 FVKESK. The CDR3, as DNA: TGTGCCAGCAGCCATAGGGGGAACTATGGCTACACCTTC. Amino acid sequence: CASSHRGNYGYTF.

V usage is TRBV4-1 and J usage is TRBJ2-7; D call uncertain. CDR1 and CDR2 (germline): MGHRA, YSYEKL. V was pared by 1 base and J by 2 bases, with 15 bases between. The CDR3 consists of 16 residues. As DNA, the CDR3 is TGCGCCAGCAGCCAAGGAAGTGGTAGGGTGGCCTACGAGCAGTACTTC. It is translated as CASSQGSGRVAYEQYF.

This chain uses TRBV11-3 with TRBJ2-1; TRBD2 might be the D (5 bases). Germline V gene data show CDR1 as SGHNT and CDR2 as YENEEA. The CDR3 has 13 residues. V gave up 5 bases and J gave up 9 bases, with 14 bases separating them. In DNA form, the CDR3 reads TGTGCCAGCAGCACTCGGGGAGAGAGTGAGCAGTTCTTC. Its translation: CASSTRGESEQFF.

The chain is built from TRBV7-9 and TRBJ2-2, with 10 bases that match TRBD1. The CDR3 has 13 residues. Per germline, CDR1 SEHNR and CDR2 FQNEAQ (reference sequence). After removal of 8 bases from V and 3 bases from J, the junction contained 0 bases not matched to a gene. The CDR3 DNA reads as TGTGCCAGCGGGACAGGGGACACCGGGGAGCTGTTTTTT. This sequence encodes CASGTGDTGELFF.

V is TRBV5-1 and J is TRBJ1-6; D is ambiguous. The CDR3 totals 15 residues. Trimming removed 1 base from V and 5 bases from J, with 10 bases in between. Germline loops: CDR1 SGHRS, CDR2 YFSETQ. The CDR3 DNA reads as TGCGCCAGCAGCTTGCAGGATGGGGATAATTCACCCCTCCACTTT. Translating it yields CASSLQDGDNSPLHF.

The rearrangement uses TRBV4-3 and TRBJ1-2; D may be TRBD1 (5 bases). V lost 2 bases to trimming and J lost 4 bases, with 14 bases between them. CDR3 length: 15 residues. The germline V gene encodes CDR1 LGHNA and CDR2 YSLEER. The CDR3 loop reads CASSQHGGESYGYTF. DNA for the CDR3: TGCGCCAGCAGCCAACATGGAGGGGAGTCCTATGGCTACACCTTC.

The gene calls are TRBV2 and TRBJ1-6; D unclear. The V and J ends lost 3 bases and 7 bases respectively, with 7 bases between them. This CDR3 contains 13 residues. CDR1 and CDR2 (germline): SNHLY, FYNNEI. CDR3 sequence (DNA): TGTGCCAGCAGTGATGAGCAGAATTCACCCCTCCACTTT. Amino acid sequence: CASSDEQNSPLHF.

V is TRBV29-1 and J is TRBJ1-5, with a tentative D call TRBD1 (5 bases). Between the trimmed V and J ends, which lost 4 bases and 1 base, there was a span of 8 bases. The CDR3 totals 13 residues. Germline lookup yields CDR1 SQVTM and CDR2 ANQGSEA. The CDR3 loop is CSVGGESNQPQHF. The DNA of the CDR3 is TGCAGCGTTGGAGGGGAGAGCAATCAGCCCCAGCATTTT.

The rearrangement uses TRBV4-3 and TRBJ2-2; weak D call: TRBD1 (6 bases). Per germline, CDR1 LGHNA and CDR2 YSLEER. The CDR3 totals 14 residues. V shed 4 bases and J shed 6 bases, with 12 bases lying between them. The CDR3: CASSLLQGPGELFF. In DNA, the CDR3 is TGCGCCAGCAGCCTTCTACAGGGTCCCGGGGAGCTGTTTTTT.

This clone appeared a single time. This chain joins TRBV14 and TRBJ2-7; maybe TRBD1 (7 bases). Germline V CDR1 and CDR2: SGHDN, FVKESK. V lost 4 bases and J 0 bases, leaving 19 bases between the germline ends. The CDR3 sequence is 17 residues long. The CDR3 is CASSRRGPGQSSYEQYF. The CDR3 coding sequence is TGTGCCAGCAGCCGGAGGGGGCCGGGACAGAGCTCCTACGAGCAGTACTTC.

Turning to this clone: Just one base apart from a much larger clone, this may be a read error. The same CDR3 is also encoded by other DNA sequences in this sample. The rearrangement links TRBV6-4 to TRBJ1-1; no firm D call. The CDR3 is 13 residues long. Germline V gives CDR1 MRHNA, CDR2 SNTAGT. The CDR3 coding sequence is TGTGCCAGCAGTGCGGAGGGCTGGACTGAAGCCTTCTTT. This translates into CASSAEGWTEAFF.

The CDR3 region is CASSFRPGEKVFPYEQYF. Here the CDR3 DNA reads TGTGCCAGCAGTTTCAGGCCTGGGGAGAAGGTGTTCCCGTACGAGCAGTACTTC. This chain links TRBV5-6 with TRBJ2-7; weak D call: TRBD2 (5 bases). Trimming pared 5 bases from V and 4 bases from J, leaving 28 bases between. Looked up from germline, CDR1 is SGHDT and CDR2 is YYEEEE. CDR3 size: 18 residues.